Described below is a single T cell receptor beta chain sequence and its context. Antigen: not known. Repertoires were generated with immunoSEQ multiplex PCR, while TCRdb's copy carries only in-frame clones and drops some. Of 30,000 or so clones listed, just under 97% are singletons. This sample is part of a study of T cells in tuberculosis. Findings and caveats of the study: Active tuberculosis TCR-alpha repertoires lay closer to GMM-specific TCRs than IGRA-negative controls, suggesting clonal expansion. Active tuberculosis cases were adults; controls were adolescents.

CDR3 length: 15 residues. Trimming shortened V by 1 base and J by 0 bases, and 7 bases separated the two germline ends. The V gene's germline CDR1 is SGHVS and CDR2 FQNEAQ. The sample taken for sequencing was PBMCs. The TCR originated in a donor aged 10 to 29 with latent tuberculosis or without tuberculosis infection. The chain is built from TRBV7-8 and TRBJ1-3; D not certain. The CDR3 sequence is CASSLGSLSGNTIYF. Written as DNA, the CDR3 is TGTGCCAGCAGCTTAGGCAGTCTCTCTGGAAACACCATATATTTT.